Below are 20 T cell receptor beta chains sequenced from a single sample in a study of shared clonotypes between healthy human individuals (dated by TCRdb to 2018 to 2020). Libraries came from the immunoSEQ multiplex PCR assay. This is the immuneACCESS table as TCRdb keeps it, with only in-frame sequences that have V and J called. A part of the clones is gone; compared with another copy, unresolved V genes explain less than half, and the rest is unexplained. The sample table holds hundreds of thousands of clones, of which around four fifths were seen once. About 9.4% of the sample goes to the ten largest clones. Sequenced material: memory CD4+ T cells sorted from blood. The sample's cell subset or site label, decoded: CD45RA-negative fraction. Every receptor here comes from a man aged 25-45 years in good health.

The chain recombines TRBV10-3 with TRBJ2-4; a possible D gene is TRBD2 (6 bases). V lost 2 bases and J lost 8, with 10 bases in between. CDR1 is ENHRY and CDR2 is SYGVKD in the germline V gene. The CDR3 consists of 13 residues. CDR3 nucleotide sequence: TGTGCCATCAGTGAGAGGGTAGCGGACATTCAGTACTTC. Encoded protein: CAISERVADIQYF.

The V gene is TRBV11-2, the J gene TRBJ2-2, with TRBD1 as a possible D gene (6 bases). Germline V gene lookup returns CDR1 SGHAT and CDR2 FQNNGV. V was pared by 1 base and J by 4 bases, with 10 bases between. This CDR3 is built from 15 residues. CDR3 amino acids: CASSLGQVLTGELFF. Written as DNA, the CDR3 is TGTGCCAGCAGCTTAGGACAGGTCCTCACCGGGGAGCTGTTTTTT.

This clone is a singleton in its sample. This clone may be a read error of a much larger clone one base away. V usage is TRBV7-8 and J usage is TRBJ2-7, with D uncertain. V gave up 3 bases and J gave up 5 bases, with 5 bases separating them. The CDR3 extends over 11 amino acids. Germline CDR1 reads SGHVS; CDR2 reads FQNEAQ. Here the CDR3 DNA reads TGTGCCAGCAGCTTTATGGACGAGCAGTACTTC. This sequence encodes CASSFMDEQYF.

The gene calls are TRBV29-1 and TRBJ2-5; D perhaps matches TRBD2 (6 bases). Germline V gene sequence: CDR1 SQVTM, CDR2 ANQGSEA. This CDR3 has 14 residues. V shed 5 bases and J shed 5 bases, with 18 bases lying between them. The DNA for the CDR3 is TGCAGCGTTACCCCGGGACGCGGGACGGAGACCCAGTACTTC. Residues: CSVTPGRGTETQYF.

V usage is TRBV11-2 and J usage is TRBJ1-4; D not resolved. The CDR3 consists of 14 residues. Trimming left V 9 bases short and J 1 base short, with 12 bases between. Germline CDR1 and CDR2: SGHAT and FQNNGV. In nucleotides, the CDR3 is TGTGCCAGGGATATTGGAATAACTAATGAAAAACTGTTTTTT. Translating it yields CARDIGITNEKLFF.

Here the CDR3 reads CASSQIAQASSGNTIYF. CDR3 DNA: TGCGCCAGCAGCCAAATCGCGCAGGCGAGCTCTGGAAACACCATATATTTT. This chain joins TRBV4-1 and TRBJ1-3; D is unresolved. The CDR3 has 17 amino acids. Trimming cost V 2 bases and J 0 bases, with 14 bases left between them. Germline lookup yields CDR1 MGHRA and CDR2 YSYEKL.

The chain employs TRBV28 and TRBJ1-2, with 7 bases fitting TRBD1. There are 14 residues in the CDR3. Germline V gene sequence: CDR1 MDHEN, CDR2 SYDVKM. J gave up 8 bases and V 3 bases, and 9 bases lay outside the gene matches. CDR3 residues: CASSLAGGPLGYTF. For the CDR3, the DNA is TGTGCCAGCAGTTTGGCAGGGGGTCCTTTAGGCTACACCTTC.

This clone was detected only a few times. This sequence joins TRBV5-1 and TRBJ2-1, with D perhaps TRBD2 (5 bases). V was pared by 3 bases and J by 0 bases, with 19 bases between. CDR3 length: 18 amino acids. Germline values: CDR1 SGHRS, CDR2 YFSETQ. The CDR3 DNA is TGCGCCAGCAGCTGGCCTGTCGGGGAATTCGGCTCCTACAATGAGCAGTTCTTC. Encoded protein: CASSWPVGEFGSYNEQFF. The complete variable domain, with remaining parts taken from reference TRBV5-1 and TRBJ2-1, reads KAGVTQTPRYLIKTRGQQVTLSCSPISGHRSVSWYQQTPGQGLQFLFEYFSETQRNKGNFPGRFSGRQFSNSRSEMNVSTLELGDSALYLCASSWPVGEFGSYNEQFFGPGTRLTVL.

This rearrangement joins TRBV7-9 to TRBJ1-3; no firm D call. With 5 bases removed from V and 4 bases from J, the gap between germline ends came to 9 bases. CDR1 is SEHNR and CDR2 is FQNEAQ in the germline V gene (reference sequence). CDR3 length: 13 residues. The CDR3 here is CASSQRRGNTIYF. CDR3 sequence (DNA): TGTGCCAGCAGCCAACGCAGAGGAAACACCATATATTTT.

This clone was seen more than once but under ten times. This chain uses TRBV10-2 with TRBJ2-5; 8 nucleotides agree with TRBD2. With 3 bases clipped from V and 1 base from J, the junction kept 1 base outside the gene matches. CDR3 length: 14 amino acids. Looked up from germline, CDR1 is WSHSY and CDR2 is SAAADI. Here the CDR3 DNA reads TGCGCCAGCAGTGACCTAGCGGGCCAAGAGACCCAGTACTTC. Translation gives CASSDLAGQETQYF.

The chain links TRBV7-8 to TRBJ2-6; 14 bases match TRBD2. The germline V gene encodes CDR1 SGHVS and CDR2 FQNEAQ. The CDR3 runs to 20 residues. J gave up 1 base and V 1 base, and 6 bases lay outside the gene matches. DNA of the CDR3: TGTGCCAGCAGCTTAGTAGGACTAGCGGGAGGCCGTTCTGGGGCCAACGTCCTGACTTTC. Translation gives CASSLVGLAGGRSGANVLTF.

The rearrangement links TRBV5-8 to TRBJ2-1; 8 bases are a match to TRBD2. CDR1 is SGHTS and CDR2 is YDEGEE in the germline V gene. There are 15 residues in the CDR3. V lost 7 bases and J lost 5; bases outside the gene matches: 11. The CDR3 DNA is TGTGCCAGCTTAACTAGCGGAGTTCGAGACAATGAGCAGTTCTTC. This sequence encodes CASLTSGVRDNEQFF.

This clone was picked up a small number of times. The chain is built from TRBV29-1 and TRBJ2-5, with D perhaps being TRBD1 or TRBD2 (5 bases each). V was shortened by 4 bases and J by 5 bases, with 11 bases between the two germline ends. The CDR3 is made up of 12 amino acids. The germline gives CDR1 SQVTM, CDR2 ANQGSEA. CDR3 region: CSVAGPGETQYF. The CDR3, as DNA: TGCAGCGTTGCGGGACCCGGGGAGACCCAGTACTTC.

CDR3 loop: CASTSDVNTIYF. CDR3 coding DNA: TGCGCCAGCACCTCCGACGTAAACACCATATATTTT. The chain is built from TRBV5-1 and TRBJ1-3; no clear D gene. V was shortened by 6 bases and J by 6 bases, with 10 bases between the two germline ends. The germline V gene has CDR1 SGHRS and CDR2 YFSETQ. CDR3 length: 12 amino acids.

This clone is a singleton in its sample. V is TRBV5-4 and J is TRBJ2-1; no definite D call. V was trimmed by 4 bases and J by 14 bases, leaving 19 bases between them. The CDR3 has 13 residues. Germline CDR1 reads SGHNT; CDR2 reads YYREEE (reference sequence). CDR3 loop: CASSRTDATEEFF. DNA of the CDR3: TGTGCCAGCAGCCGGACGGACGCCACCGAGGAGTTCTTC.

J is TRBJ1-5 and V is TRBV7-9; a weak D match, TRBD1 (5 bases). Germline V lookup: CDR1 SEHNR, CDR2 FQNEAQ (reference sequence). The V and J ends lost 3 bases and 6 bases respectively, with 18 bases between them. The CDR3 spans 16 residues. The CDR3 sequence: CASSFYAGTGPQPQHF. CDR3 bases: TGTGCCAGCAGCTTTTATGCGGGGACGGGTCCTCAGCCCCAGCATTTT. The complete variable domain, with remaining parts taken from reference TRBV7-9 and TRBJ1-5, reads DTGVSQNPRHKITKRGQNVTFRCDPISEHNRLYWYRQTLGQGPEFLTYFQNEAQLEKSRLLSDRFSAERPKGSFSTLEIQRTEQGDSAMYLCASSFYAGTGPQPQHFGDGTRLSIL.

This clone was counted at least ten times. The V gene is TRBV13, the J gene TRBJ1-4; 11 bases line up with TRBD1. The germline V gene encodes CDR1 PRHDT and CDR2 FYEKMQ (reference sequence). The length of the CDR3 is 15 residues. V shed 3 bases and J 10 bases; nucleotides not matched to a gene: 7. This chain's CDR3 is CASSLLGQGVGKLFF. The DNA for the CDR3 is TGTGCCAGCAGCTTGCTGGGACAGGGGGTCGGAAAACTGTTTTTT.

This clone was seen just once. This sequence joins TRBV5-4 and TRBJ1-5, with 8 bases identical to TRBD1. With V trimmed by 3 bases and J by 3 bases, 8 bases remained unmatched. The CDR3 loop spans 16 amino acids. Looked up from germline, CDR1 is SGHNT and CDR2 is YYREEE (reference sequence). The CDR3 coding sequence is TGTGCCAGCAGCTACCGGACAGGGTATGCCAATCAGCCCCAGCATTTT. This translates into CASSYRTGYANQPQHF.

The CDR3 DNA reads TGTGCCAGCAGCGTAGAGCTAGGAGGGTTGGGTAATGAAAAACTGTTTTTT. The encoded protein is CASSVELGGLGNEKLFF. The V call is TRBV9, the J call TRBJ1-4; D uncertain. Germline CDR1 is SGDLS and CDR2 is YYNGEE. This CDR3 region has 17 residues. The V end lost 0 bases, the J end lost 4 bases, and 16 bases lay between the germline ends. Variable domain in full (rest from reference TRBV9 and TRBJ1-4): DSGVTQTPKHLITATGQRVTLRCSPRSGDLSVYWYQQSLDQGLQFLIQYYNGEERAKGNILERFSAQQFPDLHSELNLSSLELGDSALYFCASSVELGGLGNEKLFFGSGTQLSVL.

The rearrangement links TRBV5-8 to TRBJ1-4; D not certain. CDR3 length: 13 amino acids. Per germline, CDR1 SGHTS and CDR2 YDEGEE. Trimming took 0 bases from V and 8 from J, leaving 8 bases between them. CDR3 protein: CASSLVTWEKLFF. CDR3 DNA sequence: TGTGCCAGCAGCTTGGTGACGTGGGAAAAACTGTTTTTT. Looking up the rest from reference TRBV5-8 and TRBJ1-4 gives the full variable domain: EAGVTQSPTHLIKTRGQQATLRCSPISGHTSVYWYQQALGLGLQFLLWYDEGEERNRGNFPPRFSGRQFPNYSSELNVNALELEDSALYLCASSLVTWEKLFFGSGTQLSVL.